The source of this TCR beta chain is a study of T cell clones after liver transplantation. CDR1 ENHRY and CDR2 SYGVKD come from the germline V gene. Trimming cost V 5 bases and J 8 bases; bases outside gene matches: 13. CDR3 length: 16 residues. The protocol was immunoSEQ multiplex PCR, while the TCRdb copy is restricted to in-frame clones and leaves out a portion. In the table there are approximately 18,000 clones, about 84% of which are singletons. The gene calls are TRBV10-3 and TRBJ2-1, with 9 bases identical to TRBD1. The source was CD8+ T cells from blood, collected less than 50 months after liver transplant. The source of this sequence is a human patient who received a liver transplant. Some T cells may have come from the graft donor. Here the CDR3 reads CAISKSGTGLYHEQFF. As DNA, the CDR3 is TGTGCCATCAGTAAAAGTGGGACAGGGCTGTATCATGAGCAGTTCTTC.